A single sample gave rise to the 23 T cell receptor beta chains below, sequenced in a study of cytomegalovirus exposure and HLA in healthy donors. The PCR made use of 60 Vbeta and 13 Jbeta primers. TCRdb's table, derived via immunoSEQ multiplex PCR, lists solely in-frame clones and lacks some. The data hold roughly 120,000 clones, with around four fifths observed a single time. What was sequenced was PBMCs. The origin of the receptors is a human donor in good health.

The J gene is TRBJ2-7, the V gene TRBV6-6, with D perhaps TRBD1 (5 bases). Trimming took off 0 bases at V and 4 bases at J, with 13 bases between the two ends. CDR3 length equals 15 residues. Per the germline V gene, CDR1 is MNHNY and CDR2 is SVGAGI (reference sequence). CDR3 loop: CASSYSPGSLYEQYF. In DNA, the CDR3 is TGTGCCAGCAGTTACTCGCCAGGGTCCCTTTACGAGCAGTACTTC.

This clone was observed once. CDR3 amino acids: CASSPNYYYNEQFF. CDR3 in DNA: TGTGCCAGCAGCCCTAACTACTACTACAATGAGCAGTTCTTC. This chain uses TRBV5-4 with TRBJ2-1; D gene unclear. Trimming cost V 4 bases and J 3 bases, with 11 bases left between them. The germline gives CDR1 SGHNT, CDR2 YYREEE (reference sequence). The CDR3 has 14 residues. Variable domain in full (rest from reference TRBV5-4 and TRBJ2-1): ETGVTQSPTHLIKTRGQQVTLRCSSQSGHNTVSWYQQALGQGPQFIFQYYREEENGRGNFPPRFSGLQFPNYSSELNVNALELDDSALYLCASSPNYYYNEQFFGPGTRLTVL.

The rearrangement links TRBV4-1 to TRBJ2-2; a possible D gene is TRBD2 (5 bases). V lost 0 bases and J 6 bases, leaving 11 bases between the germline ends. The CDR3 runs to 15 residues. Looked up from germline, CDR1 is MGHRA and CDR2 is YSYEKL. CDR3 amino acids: CASSQDASGSGELFF. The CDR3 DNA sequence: TGCGCCAGCAGCCAAGATGCCAGCGGTTCCGGGGAGCTGTTTTTT.

The CDR3 nucleotides are TGTGCCAGCTTACCTTTGGGGGGACTAGCGGGGTCCGAGCAGTACTTC. Encoded protein: CASLPLGGLAGSEQYF. V gene TRBV2 combines with J gene TRBJ2-7; 13 bases map to TRBD2. The CDR3 has 16 amino acids. J lost 6 bases, V lost 8 bases, and 13 bases had no gene match. CDR1 is SNHLY, CDR2 FYNNEI, per germline.

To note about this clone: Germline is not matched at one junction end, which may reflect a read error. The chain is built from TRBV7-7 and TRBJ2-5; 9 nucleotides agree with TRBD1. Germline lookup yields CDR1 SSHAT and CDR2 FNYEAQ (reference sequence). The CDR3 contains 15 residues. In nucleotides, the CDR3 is TGTGCTAGCAGCCCGGACAGGGGCAGTGGGGAGACCCAGTACTTC. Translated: CASSPDRGSGETQYF.

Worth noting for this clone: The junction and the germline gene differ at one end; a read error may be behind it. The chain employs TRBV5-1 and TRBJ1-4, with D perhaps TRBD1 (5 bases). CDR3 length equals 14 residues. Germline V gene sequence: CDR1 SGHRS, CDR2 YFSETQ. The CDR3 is CASSPLEGNEKLFF. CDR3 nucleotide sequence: TGTGCCAGCAGCCCTCTGGAGGGGAATGAAAAACTGTTTTTT.

In DNA, the CDR3 is TGTGCCAGCAGCCAAGTGCCTAGCGGGGGTACCAAAAACATTCAGTACTTC. It yields the protein CASSQVPSGGTKNIQYF. The gene calls are TRBV4-2 and TRBJ2-4; 10 bases align to TRBD2. V gave up 1 base and J gave up 2 bases; unmatched junction bases: 5. The CDR3 has 17 residues. Germline V gives CDR1 LGHNA, CDR2 YNFKEQ.

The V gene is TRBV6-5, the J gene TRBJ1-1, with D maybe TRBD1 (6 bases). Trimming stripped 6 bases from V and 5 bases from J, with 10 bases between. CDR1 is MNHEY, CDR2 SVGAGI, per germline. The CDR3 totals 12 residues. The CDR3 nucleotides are TGTGCCAGCAGACAAGGACAGACTGAAGCTTTCTTT. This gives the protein CASRQGQTEAFF.

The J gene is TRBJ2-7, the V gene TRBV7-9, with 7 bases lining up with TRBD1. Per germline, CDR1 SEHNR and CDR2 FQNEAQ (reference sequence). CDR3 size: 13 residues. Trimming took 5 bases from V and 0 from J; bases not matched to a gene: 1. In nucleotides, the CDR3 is TGTGCCAGCAGCCGGACAGGCTCCTACGAGCAGTACTTC. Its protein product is CASSRTGSYEQYF.

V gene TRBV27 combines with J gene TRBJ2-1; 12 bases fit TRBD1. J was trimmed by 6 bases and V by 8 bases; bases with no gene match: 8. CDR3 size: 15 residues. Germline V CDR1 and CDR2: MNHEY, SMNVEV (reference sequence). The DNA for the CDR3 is TGTGCCAGCGCCCGGGGGACAGGGGGCCGCAATGAGCAGTTCTTC. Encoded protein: CASARGTGGRNEQFF.

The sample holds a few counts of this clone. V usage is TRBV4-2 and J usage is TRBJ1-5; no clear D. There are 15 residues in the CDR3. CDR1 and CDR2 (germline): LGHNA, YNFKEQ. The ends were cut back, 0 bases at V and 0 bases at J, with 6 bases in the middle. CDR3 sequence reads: CASSQDLYSNQPQHF. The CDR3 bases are TGTGCCAGCAGCCAAGATCTCTATAGCAATCAGCCCCAGCATTTT.

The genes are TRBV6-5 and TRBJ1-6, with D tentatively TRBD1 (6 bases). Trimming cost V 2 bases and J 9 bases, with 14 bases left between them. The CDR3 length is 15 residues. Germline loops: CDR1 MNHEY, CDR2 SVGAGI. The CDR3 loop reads CASSYGNRVFSPLHF. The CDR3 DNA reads TGTGCCAGCAGTTACGGGAACAGGGTCTTTTCACCCCTCCACTTT.

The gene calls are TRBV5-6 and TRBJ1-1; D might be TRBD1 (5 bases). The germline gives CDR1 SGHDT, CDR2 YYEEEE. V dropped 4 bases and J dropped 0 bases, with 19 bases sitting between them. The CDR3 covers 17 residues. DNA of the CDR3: TGTGCCAGCAGCGTTCGGGGGTTGACGGGGATGAACACTGAAGCTTTCTTT. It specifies CASSVRGLTGMNTEAFF.

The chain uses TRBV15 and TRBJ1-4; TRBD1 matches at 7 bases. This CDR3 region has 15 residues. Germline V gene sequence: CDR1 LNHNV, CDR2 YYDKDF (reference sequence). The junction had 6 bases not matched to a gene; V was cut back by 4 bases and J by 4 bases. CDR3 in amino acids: CATSKGQSDNEKLFF. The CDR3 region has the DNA TGTGCCACCAGCAAGGGACAGTCTGATAATGAAAAACTGTTTTTT.

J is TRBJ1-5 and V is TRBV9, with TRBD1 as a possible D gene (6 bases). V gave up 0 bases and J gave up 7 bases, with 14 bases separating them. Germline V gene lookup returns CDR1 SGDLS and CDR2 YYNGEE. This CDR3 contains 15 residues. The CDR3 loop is CASSVGASGEQPQHF. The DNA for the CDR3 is TGTGCCAGCAGCGTAGGGGCCTCAGGGGAACAGCCCCAGCATTTT.

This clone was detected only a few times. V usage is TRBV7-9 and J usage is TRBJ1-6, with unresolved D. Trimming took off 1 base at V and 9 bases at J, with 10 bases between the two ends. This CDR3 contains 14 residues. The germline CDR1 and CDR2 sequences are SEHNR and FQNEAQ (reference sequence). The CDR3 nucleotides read TGTGCCAGCAGCTTAGGAGGGTTGGCTTCACCCCTCCACTTT. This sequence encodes CASSLGGLASPLHF.

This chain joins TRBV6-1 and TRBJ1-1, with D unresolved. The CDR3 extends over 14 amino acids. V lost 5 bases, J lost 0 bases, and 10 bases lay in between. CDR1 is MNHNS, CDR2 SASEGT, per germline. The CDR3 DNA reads TGTGCCAGCAGTCTTAACAGATTGAACACTGAAGCTTTCTTT. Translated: CASSLNRLNTEAFF.

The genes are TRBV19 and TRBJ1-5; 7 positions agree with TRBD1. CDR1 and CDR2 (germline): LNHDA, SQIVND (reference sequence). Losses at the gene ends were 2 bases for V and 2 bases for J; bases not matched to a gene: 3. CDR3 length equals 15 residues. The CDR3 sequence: CASSIYRGGNQPQHF. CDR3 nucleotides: TGTGCCAGTAGTATATACAGGGGAGGCAATCAGCCCCAGCATTTT. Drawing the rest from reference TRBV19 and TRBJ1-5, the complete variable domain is DGGITQSPKYLFRKEGQNVTLSCEQNLNHDAMYWYRQDPGQGLRLIYYSQIVNDFQKGDIAEGYSVSREKKESFPLTVTSAQKNPTAFYLCASSIYRGGNQPQHFGDGTRLSIL.

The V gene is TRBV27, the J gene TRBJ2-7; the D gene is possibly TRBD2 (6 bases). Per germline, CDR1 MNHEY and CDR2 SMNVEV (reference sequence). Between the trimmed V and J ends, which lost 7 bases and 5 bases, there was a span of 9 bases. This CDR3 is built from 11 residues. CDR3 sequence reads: CASTWGDEQYF. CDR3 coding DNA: TGTGCCAGCACCTGGGGGGACGAGCAGTACTTC.

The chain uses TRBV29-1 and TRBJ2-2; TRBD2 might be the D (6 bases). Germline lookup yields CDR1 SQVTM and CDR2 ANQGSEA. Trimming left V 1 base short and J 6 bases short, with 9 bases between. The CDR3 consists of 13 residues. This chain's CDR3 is CSVEAGEAGELFF. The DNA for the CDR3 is TGCAGCGTTGAAGCGGGGGAGGCCGGGGAGCTGTTTTTT.

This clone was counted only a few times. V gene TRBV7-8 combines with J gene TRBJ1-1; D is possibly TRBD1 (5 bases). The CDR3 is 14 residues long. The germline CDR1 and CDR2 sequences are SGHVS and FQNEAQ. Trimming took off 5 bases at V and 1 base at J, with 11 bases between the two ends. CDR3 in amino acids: CASSRMGRNTEAFF. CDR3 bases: TGTGCCAGCAGCCGGATGGGGCGGAACACTGAAGCTTTCTTT.

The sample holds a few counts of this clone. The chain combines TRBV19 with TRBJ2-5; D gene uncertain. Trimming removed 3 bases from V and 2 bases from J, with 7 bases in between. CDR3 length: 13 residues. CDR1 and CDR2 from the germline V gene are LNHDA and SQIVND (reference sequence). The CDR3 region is CASSIYFQETQYF. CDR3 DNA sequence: TGTGCCAGTAGTATCTACTTTCAAGAGACCCAGTACTTC.

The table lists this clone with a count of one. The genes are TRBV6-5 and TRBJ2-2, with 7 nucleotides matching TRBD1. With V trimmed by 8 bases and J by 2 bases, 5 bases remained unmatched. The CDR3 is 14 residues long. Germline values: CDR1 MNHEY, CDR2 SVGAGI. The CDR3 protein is CASGRQGNTGELFF. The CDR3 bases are TGTGCCAGCGGCCGACAGGGAAACACCGGGGAGCTGTTTTTT.